These 8 T cell receptor beta chains were sequenced from one sample in a study of beta chain features in type 1 diabetes. The study's findings and limits: Shorter TCRB CDR3s, moderately but significantly so, were found in Type 1 diabetes patients in all four CD4+ subsets.

No cognate antigen is known for these TCRs. Expressed TCRB transcripts got sequenced, as all isolated RNA was reverse transcribed. Clones were sequenced by immunoSEQ multiplex PCR, and TCRdb holds only the in-frame ones, with some missing. The sample lists about 150,000 clones; 10% were seen once. Sequenced: central memory CD4+ T cells from blood. These receptors were obtained from a man aged 25 to 40 with type 1 diabetes.

There are a few counts of this clone. This chain connects TRBV6-6 to TRBJ1-2; a possible D gene is TRBD1 (5 bases). This CDR3 comprises 13 residues. V lost 2 bases and J lost 6, with 10 bases in between. Germline lookup yields CDR1 MNHNY and CDR2 SVGAGI (reference sequence). The CDR3 spells CASSYATAHGYTF. The CDR3, as DNA: TGTGCCAGCAGTTACGCGACAGCCCATGGCTACACCTTC.

The rearrangement joins TRBV19 to TRBJ2-3, with D perhaps matching TRBD2 (7 bases). The germline V gene encodes CDR1 LNHDA and CDR2 SQIVND (reference sequence). Trimming shortened V by 6 bases and J by 2 bases, and 15 bases separated the two germline ends. This CDR3 is built from 15 residues. The DNA of the CDR3 is TGTGCCAGTAGCGACCGCGCGGGGGCCACAGATACGCAGTATTTT. Protein: CASSDRAGATDTQYF. Supplemented by reference TRBV19 and TRBJ2-3, the full variable domain reads DGGITQSPKYLFRKEGQNVTLSCEQNLNHDAMYWYRQDPGQGLRLIYYSQIVNDFQKGDIAEGYSVSREKKESFPLTVTSAQKNPTAFYLCASSDRAGATDTQYFGPGTRLTVL.

The J gene is TRBJ1-2, the V gene TRBV28; 10 bases are shared with TRBD1. Germline V gene data show CDR1 as MDHEN and CDR2 as SYDVKM. Unmatched junction bases numbered 8, after V lost 6 bases and J lost 7 bases. The CDR3 length is 14 residues. Here the CDR3 reads CASSSTGTGVGYTF. DNA of the CDR3: TGTGCCAGCAGCTCGACCGGGACAGGGGTTGGCTACACCTTC.

The CDR3 is CSVEGSELHYEQYF. CDR3 nucleotides: TGCAGCGTTGAAGGGTCTGAATTACACTACGAGCAGTACTTC. V gene TRBV29-1 combines with J gene TRBJ2-7; D is undetermined. Germline CDR1 reads SQVTM; CDR2 reads ANQGSEA. The CDR3 contains 14 residues. V lost 1 base, J lost 3 bases, and 13 bases lay in between.

The chain uses TRBV28 and TRBJ2-1; TRBD2 aligns across 13 bases. The CDR3 is made up of 12 amino acids. V shed 9 bases, J shed 9 bases, and the junction held 2 bases outside the gene matches. CDR1 is MDHEN, CDR2 SYDVKM, per germline. The DNA for the CDR3 is TGTGCCAGTGGACTAGCGGGAGCTGAGCAGTTCTTC. Protein: CASGLAGAEQFF.

This clone was seen more than once but under ten times. The V and J genes are TRBV5-1 and TRBJ1-1; the D gene is possibly TRBD1 (6 bases). Looked up from germline, CDR1 is SGHRS and CDR2 is YFSETQ. This CDR3 comprises 16 residues. Trimming took off 0 bases at V and 0 bases at J, with 12 bases between the two ends. Here the CDR3 DNA reads TGCGCCAGCAGCTTGGCCACAGGGACCATGAACACTGAAGCTTTCTTT. Residues: CASSLATGTMNTEAFF. The variable domain in full, completed from reference TRBV5-1 and TRBJ1-1, reads KAGVTQTPRYLIKTRGQQVTLSCSPISGHRSVSWYQQTPGQGLQFLFEYFSETQRNKGNFPGRFSGRQFSNSRSEMNVSTLELGDSALYLCASSLATGTMNTEAFFGQGTRLTVV.

The V and J genes are TRBV6-5 and TRBJ1-1; the D is unclear. The length of the CDR3 is 13 residues. Germline loops: CDR1 MNHEY, CDR2 SVGAGI. The V end was cut by 2 bases, the J end by 3 bases, with 7 bases between. CDR3 sequence (DNA): TGTGCCAGCAGTTACGTGCGTGACACTGAAGCTTTCTTT. Translated: CASSYVRDTEAFF.

This clone has only a few counts. The chain is built from TRBV6-5 and TRBJ2-7, with TRBD2 matching over 7 bases. V dropped 5 bases and J dropped 2; count of bases not matched to a gene: 6. The CDR3 consists of 14 residues. CDR1 is MNHEY, CDR2 SVGAGI, per germline. Here the CDR3 reads CASSPRDYTYEQYF. CDR3 in DNA: TGTGCCAGCAGTCCACGGGACTACACCTACGAGCAGTACTTC.